Listed here is a single T cell receptor beta chain. Here immunoSEQ multiplex PCR was the method, and the copy in TCRdb shows in-frame clones only, minus some. The table records 90,000 to 130,000 clones, approximately 84% of them present only once. This record comes from a study of control samples from healthy donors and cancer patients. The CDR3 spans 14 residues. The germline CDR1 and CDR2 sequences are MNHEY and SVGAGI. This sequence was found in a young man in good health. V is TRBV6-5 and J is TRBJ2-1; D may be TRBD1 (7 bases). The sequenced sample was blood. This CDR3 is CAASRGVSYNEQFF. DNA of the CDR3: TGTGCAGCGAGCAGGGGGGTCTCCTACAATGAGCAGTTCTTC.